These T cell receptor beta chains were read from a single sample in a study of blood T cell repertoires in COVID-19. TCRdb keeps only in-frame clones here, not all; method: immunoSEQ multiplex PCR. The sample includes about 79,000 clones, around nine tenths of them seen just once. Sequencing was carried out using peripheral blood. These receptors were obtained from a man over 45 with active COVID-19. The CDR3 runs from the conserved cysteine through the conserved F or W.

TRBJ1-6	TRBV30	CAWSALGGGSPLHF
TRBJ1-5	TRBV6-2/TRBV6-3	CASSYIGYQPQHF
TRBJ2-1	TRBV7-9	CASILYNEQFF
TRBJ1-5	TRBV23-1	CASSQSGGDRLGNQPQHF
TRBJ1-2	TRBV15	CATSRDLGTGGGYTF
TRBJ2-5	TRBV6-2/TRBV6-3	CASSYSIAWGLETQYF
TRBJ2-1	TRBV5-4	CASSLVQDNEQFF
TRBJ1-4	TRBV4-1	CASSQSGTGYEKLFF
TRBJ2-5	TRBV2	CASSELETQYF
TRBJ2-5	TRBV7-6	CASSKGQGGETQYF
TRBJ2-7	TRBV7-9	CASSLNRDPYEQYF
TRBJ1-5	TRBV25-1	CASASGLSSNQPQHF
TRBJ1-5	TRBV4-1	CASSQAVFLGPQHF
TRBJ1-5	TRBV6-6	CASSLTGGGQPQHF
TRBJ2-3	TRBV27	CASSFGSTQYF
TRBJ1-2	TRBV18	CASSPMTDGYTF
TRBJ2-1	TRBV4-2	CASSTPSGVYNEQFF
TRBJ2-4	TRBV5-1	CASSLSGRVAKNIQYF
TRBJ1-5	TRBV12-3/TRBV12-4	CASSYRGNQPQHF
TRBJ2-1	TRBV12-5	CASGLFLAEWGEQFF
TRBJ1-2	TRBV6-6	CASSSSLGIWGYTF
TRBJ1-2	TRBV4-1	CASSQSRNYGYTF
TRBJ1-5	TRBV6-2/TRBV6-3	CASSYPTGGHQPQHF
TRBJ1-1	TRBV28	CASTQQGGYTEAFF
TRBJ2-5	TRBV14	CASSQDLIGRARVGYETQYF
TRBJ2-7	TRBV28	CASRQGVSYEQYF
TRBJ2-3	TRBV20-1	CSASQGGGADTQYF
TRBJ2-3	TRBV5-1	CASGIGGAPGTDTQYF
TRBJ2-3	TRBV4-3	CASSPPGHHTDRFGNF
TRBJ2-7	TRBV4-2	CASSLQGGLGYGYEQYF
TRBJ1-5	TRBV25-1	CASSDSNLGHRADQPQHF
TRBJ1-5	TRBV12-3/TRBV12-4	CASSEGPRQPQHF
TRBJ2-7	TRBV30	CAWSRDSSYEQYF
TRBJ1-2	TRBV7-2	CASSLSRWGTTKANYGYTF
TRBJ2-5	TRBV7-8	CASSLNPLRRETQYF
TRBJ1-4	TRBV2	CASGGGLNEKLFF
TRBJ2-1	TRBV11-3	CASEGQGRGEQFF
TRBJ1-6	TRBV3-1/TRBV3-2	CASSQGGAKGNSPLHF
TRBJ1-4	TRBV15	CATSRVYTNEKLFF
TRBJ1-1	TRBV15	CATSTGRGTEAFF
TRBJ2-2	TRBV4-1	CASSPWTGNTGELFF
TRBJ1-5	TRBV5-5	CASTLGGAPGQPQHF
TRBJ2-2	TRBV27	CASSLSRKHLASGTGNTGELFF
TRBJ2-3	TRBV4-1	CASSRGATAATDTQYF
TRBJ1-4	TRBV4-3	CASSRAVKSNEKLFF
TRBJ2-3	TRBV9	CASSVGGGVSTDTQYF
TRBJ1-1	TRBV11-3	CASSDRTGGETEAFF
TRBJ1-5	TRBV6-5	CASKGVYSNQPQHF
TRBJ1-2	TRBV19	CASSMPGAFYGYTF
TRBJ2-7	TRBV3-1/TRBV3-2	CASSLGRDRGGYEQYF
TRBJ1-3	TRBV5-5	CASSLVYGTANSGNTIYF
TRBJ2-7	TRBV29-1	CSVVGTGRLKSSYEQYF
TRBJ2-7	TRBV6-2/TRBV6-3	CASSYLYEQYF
TRBJ1-1	TRBV28	CASIGGQWGGAFF
TRBJ2-7	TRBV11-3	CASSPQGYEQYF
TRBJ2-5	TRBV9	CASSVSGGQETQYF
TRBJ1-1	TRBV27	CASNRQGPNTEAFF